This TCR beta chain derives from a study of blood T cell repertoires in COVID-19 (dated by TCRdb to about 2020). Background on the whole study: Collaborator samples came from the United States, Italy and Spain and covered acute and convalescent phases of COVID-19. The material from the prospective study consisted of cDNA or gDNA derived from T cells, B-cell-depleted T cells, or PBMCs. The samples were drawn from two sources: the first 160 participants of the ongoing ImmuneRACE study, and fewer than 1,500 subjects contributed by 6 global collaborators. Where HLA class I and class II types were available, the types were taken from metadata supplied by the sample provider, not from assay-based typing. The repertoires were released in a freely available public database meant as a resource for research on the immune response to SARS-CoV-2. The sample metadata nearly always contained a de-identified subject ID, COVID-19 status, age in years and sex. The dataset comprised deeply sampled blood TCRbeta repertoires from subjects exposed to, actively infected with, or recovered from COVID-19. Beyond this particular receptor, the publication reports: The amount of clinical and demographic metadata varied by source and participant and was provided uncurated.

This clone was seen a single time. Its antigen is not yet known. No much larger clone exists at a distance of one base, and base qualities are not known. Each collaborating institution followed its own protocols to collect whole blood in K2EDTA tubes. For TCRbeta analysis, collaborators shipped samples in one of three forms: frozen whole blood, isolated PBMCs, or DNA extracted from either of those sample types. Spanning cysteine to phenylalanine, the CDR3 consists of 14 amino acids. CDR3 DNA is the only sequence kept; it has 42 bases, read in frame from the first base. V loses 0 bases at its end and J loses 5 bases; junction bases beyond the gene matches: 3. CDR1 and CDR2, looked up from the germline V gene, are SGHRS and YFSETQ. The immunoSEQ Assay, a bias-controlled multiplex PCR, was used to amplify TCRbeta CDR3 regions from genomic DNA. As for the original processing: Within the assay, amplification of reference gene primers was used to estimate how many nucleated cells each sample contained. To quantify the absolute abundance of each unique TCRbeta CDR3 rearrangement, sequence reads were collapsed and filtered. For each sample, productive Simpson clonality was calculated as the square root of Simpson's diversity index over productive rearrangements. TCRdb's version of the immuneACCESS table is confined to in-frame rearrangements and falls short of the full clone set. An unresolved V gene accounts for under half of the shortfall where checked; the remainder is of unknown origin. The V and J calls and clone size come from that table; D and trimming were worked out from the DNA. The sample profile shows roughly 71,000 clones; more than 70% of them were found once. The top ten clonotypes cover more than 8% of the sample.

The sequence derives from a man between 45 and 60 years old with active COVID-19. Sequencing was done on a sample of peripheral blood. Recombination linked TRBV5-1 to TRBJ2-3; TRBD1 agrees with 7 junctional bases. CDR3 sequence: CASSLGQGKDTQYF. The base sequence is TGCGCCAGCAGCTTGGGACAGGGCAAAGATACGCAGTATTTT. The full variable domain, completed from the reference TRBV5-1 and TRBJ2-3 proteins outside the CDR3, reads KAGVTQTPRYLIKTRGQQVTLSCSPISGHRSVSWYQQTPGQGLQFLFEYFSETQRNKGNFPGRFSGRQFSNSRSEMNVSTLELGDSALYLCASSLGQGKDTQYFGPGTRLTVL.